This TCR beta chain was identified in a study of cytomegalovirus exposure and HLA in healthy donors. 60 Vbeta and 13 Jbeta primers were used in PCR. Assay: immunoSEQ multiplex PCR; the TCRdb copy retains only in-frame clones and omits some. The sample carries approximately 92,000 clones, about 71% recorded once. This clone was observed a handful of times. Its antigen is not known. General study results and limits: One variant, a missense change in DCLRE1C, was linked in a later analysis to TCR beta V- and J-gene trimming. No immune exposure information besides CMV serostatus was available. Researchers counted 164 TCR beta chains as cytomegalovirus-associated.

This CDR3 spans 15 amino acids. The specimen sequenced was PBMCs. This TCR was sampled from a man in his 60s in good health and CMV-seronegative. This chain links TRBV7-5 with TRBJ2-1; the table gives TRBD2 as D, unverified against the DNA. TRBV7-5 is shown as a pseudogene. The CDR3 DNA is TGTGCCAGAAGCTTACGGGCGGGGGGATACAATGAGCAGTTCTTC. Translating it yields CARSLRAGGYNEQFF.